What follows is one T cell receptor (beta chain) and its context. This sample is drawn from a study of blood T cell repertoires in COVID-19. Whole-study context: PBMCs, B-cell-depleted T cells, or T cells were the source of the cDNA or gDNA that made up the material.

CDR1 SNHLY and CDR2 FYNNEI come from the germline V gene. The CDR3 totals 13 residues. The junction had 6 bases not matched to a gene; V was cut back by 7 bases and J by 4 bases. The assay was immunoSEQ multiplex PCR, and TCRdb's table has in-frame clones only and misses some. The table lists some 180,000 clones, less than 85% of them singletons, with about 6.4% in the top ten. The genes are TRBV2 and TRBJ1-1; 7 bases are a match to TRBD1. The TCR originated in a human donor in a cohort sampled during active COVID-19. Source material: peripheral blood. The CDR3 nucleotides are TGTGCCAGCAACCAACAGGGGACCACTGAAGCTTTCTTT. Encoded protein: CASNQQGTTEAFF.